This T cell receptor (beta chain) appears in the sequencing data of a study of radiation and T cells in renal cell carcinoma. Study-wide findings and caveats: Pretreatment tumor biopsies were lacking, so baseline clonotypes are unknown. Compared with controls, irradiated tumors showed greater TCR clonality. Compared with controls, irradiated tumors had more, larger dominant CDR3 motifs.

Indicated treatment: 15 Gy SBRT to primary tumor, nephrectomy 4 weeks later. Germline V gene sequence: CDR1 LNHDA, CDR2 SQIVND (reference sequence). With 0 bases removed from V and 2 bases from J, the gap between germline ends came to 5 bases. The CDR3 runs 15 residues. This clone was observed a handful of times. Its antigen is not known. Assay: immunoSEQ multiplex PCR; the TCRdb copy retains only in-frame clones and omits some. Here the sample spans several thousand clones, around 50% being singletons. This chain connects TRBV19 to TRBJ2-6; D is unresolved. The specimen comprised tumor tissue, sampled from a patient whose treatment included radiotherapy and nephrectomy. This receptor was obtained from a man between 60 and 70 years old with renal cell carcinoma. CDR3 protein: CASSIELTGANVLTF. The CDR3 DNA reads as TGTGCCAGTAGTATAGAGCTAACTGGGGCCAACGTCCTGACTTTC.